A selection of T cell receptor beta chains follows, all from one sample in a study of identical twins. In TCRdb, the 5' RACE reads were re-called with MiXCR into one record per CDR3 protein. Of hundreds of thousands of distinct CDR3 sequences listed, over 8.5% are singletons. A further study also used this sample, focusing on yellow fever vaccine responses in identical twins.

Source material: PBMCs. The receptor set was obtained from a young woman in good health. Both conserved end residues are part of each CDR3. Fields, in order: clone size, J gene, V gene, D gene, CDR3 protein, CDR3 DNA. D genes are given only for firm matches. Where a row states a size, it is once, few, many or the class of an expanded clone; other rows omit it.

many | TRBJ2-3 | TRBV10-1 | TRBD2 | CASSGTSGRTDTQYF | TGCGCCAGCAGTGGGACTAGCGGTCGCACAGATACGCAGTATTTT
many | TRBJ1-2 | TRBV12-3/TRBV12-4 | . | CASSPRGRINGYTF | TGTGCCAGCAGCCCGAGAGGGCGAATCAATGGCTACACCTTC
many | TRBJ2-5 | TRBV3-1 | . | CASSRWAEETQYF | TGTGCCAGCAGCCGTTGGGCTGAAGAGACCCAGTACTTC
many | TRBJ2-7 | TRBV4-3 | . | CASSQVSDFSYEQYF | TGCGCCAGCAGCCAAGTTTCGGACTTCTCCTACGAGCAGTACTTC
few | TRBJ2-1 | TRBV4-1 | . | CASSPPRGNNEQFF | TGCGCCAGCAGCCCCCCCCGAGGCAACAATGAGCAGTTCTTC
few | TRBJ1-2 | TRBV7-8 | . | CASSLGQGNNYGYTF | TGTGCCAGCAGCTTAGGGCAGGGGAATAACTATGGCTACACCTTC
few | TRBJ2-1 | TRBV20-1 | TRBD1 | CSARDPQGAFNEQFF | TGCAGTGCTAGAGATCCACAGGGGGCCTTCAATGAGCAGTTCTTC
few | TRBJ2-7 | TRBV7-2 | . | CASSSPTGNIYEQYF | TGTGCCAGCAGCTCCCCAACAGGGAATATCTACGAGCAGTACTTC
few | TRBJ2-3 | TRBV7-8 | . | CASSSYSGLADTQYF | TGTGCCAGCAGCAGCTATTCAGGGCTGGCAGATACGCAGTATTTT
. | TRBJ2-4 | TRBV4-2 | . | CASSQEGQGIAKNIQYF | TGTGCCAGCAGCCAAGAGGGCCAGGGAATAGCCAAAAACATTCAGTACTTC
. | TRBJ2-2 | TRBV20-1 | TRBD2 | CSARLAGGTGELFF | TGCAGTGCCCGACTAGCGGGGGGCACCGGGGAGCTGTTTTTT
few | TRBJ2-7 | TRBV4-2 | . | CASSQEISVRYEQYF | TGTGCCAGCAGCCAAGAAATTAGCGTTCGATACGAGCAGTACTTC
. | TRBJ2-5 | TRBV7-9 | TRBD2 | CASSLDAGVVQETQYF | TGTGCCAGCAGCTTAGATGCGGGAGTGGTCCAAGAGACCCAGTACTTC
few | TRBJ2-1 | TRBV2 | . | CASTKPWDSASSYNEQFF | TGTGCCAGCACCAAGCCTTGGGACTCGGCAAGCTCCTACAATGAGCAGTTCTTC
. | TRBJ2-7 | TRBV29-1 | TRBD2 | CSVGLAGRYEQYF | TGCAGCGTCGGACTAGCGGGACGGTACGAGCAGTACTTC
. | TRBJ2-6 | TRBV15 | . | CATSPTSWANVLTF | TGTGCCACCAGCCCAACGTCGTGGGCCAACGTCCTGACTTTC
few | TRBJ2-7 | TRBV5-4 | . | CASSAQDFLSYEQYF | TGTGCCAGCAGTGCTCAGGACTTTCTCTCCTACGAGCAGTACTTC
few | TRBJ2-4 | TRBV4-3 | TRBD2 | CASSQEGTTKNIQYF | TGCGCCAGCAGCCAAGAGGGGACTACCAAAAACATTCAGTACTTC
few | TRBJ1-1 | TRBV19 | TRBD1 | CASNRPGQGVLNTEAFF | TGTGCCAGTAACAGACCGGGACAGGGGGTTCTGAACACTGAAGCTTTCTTT
many | TRBJ2-6 | TRBV25-1 | . | CASSEAGSGANVLTF | TGTGCCAGCAGTGAAGCAGGGTCTGGGGCCAACGTCCTGACTTTC
. | TRBJ1-3 | TRBV4-1 | . | CASSSTSGNTIYF | TGCGCCAGCAGCTCAACCTCCGGAAACACCATATATTTT
. | TRBJ2-2 | TRBV6-5 | . | CASSYRHQNTGELFF | TGTGCCAGCAGTTACCGGCACCAGAACACCGGGGAGCTGTTTTTT
. | TRBJ2-1 | TRBV6-2/TRBV6-3 | TRBD2 | CASSYFGTSGRGGPYNEQFF | TGTGCCAGCAGTTACTTTGGGACTAGCGGGAGAGGGGGACCCTACAATGAGCAGTTCTTC
. | TRBJ2-7 | TRBV12-3/TRBV12-4 | . | CASSVKTTTYEQYF | TGTGCCAGCAGTGTAAAGACTACCACCTACGAGCAGTACTTC
many | TRBJ2-5 | TRBV3-1 | . | CASSQDLVRQGRGETQYF | TGTGCCAGCAGCCAAGATCTGGTCCGTCAGGGTAGGGGAGAGACCCAGTACTTC
. | TRBJ2-2 | TRBV6-2/TRBV6-3 | . | CASSSPSGRQGTGELFF | TGTGCCAGCAGCTCTCCAAGCGGGCGCCAGGGCACCGGGGAGCTGTTTTTT
few | TRBJ2-1 | TRBV18 | . | CASSPPVVFHEQFF | TGTGCCAGCTCACCACCGGTTGTGTTTCATGAGCAGTTCTTC
few | TRBJ2-1 | TRBV12-3/TRBV12-4 | . | CASSFLGPYNEQFF | TGTGCCAGCAGTTTTTTAGGGCCCTACAATGAGCAGTTCTTC
few | TRBJ2-1 | TRBV20-1 | . | CSARDRGPPVNEQFF | TGCAGTGCTAGAGATCGAGGACCCCCAGTCAATGAGCAGTTCTTC
few | TRBJ2-3 | TRBV20-1 | TRBD2 | CSATGLAGADTQYF | TGCAGTGCTACCGGACTAGCGGGCGCAGATACGCAGTATTTT
. | TRBJ2-7 | TRBV20-1 | TRBD1 | CSARDRTGGIYEQYF | TGCAGTGCTAGAGATCGGACAGGGGGTATCTACGAGCAGTACTTC
many | TRBJ1-1 | TRBV12-3/TRBV12-4 | TRBD1 | CASRDLQGAGEAFF | TGTGCCAGCAGGGACTTGCAGGGGGCCGGGGAAGCTTTCTTT
few | TRBJ1-5 | TRBV10-3 | TRBD1 | CATQLSPDRGGPQHF | TGTGCCACACAGCTATCTCCCGACAGGGGCGGGCCCCAGCATTTT
few | TRBJ2-7 | TRBV12-3/TRBV12-4 | . | CASIRPPSSYEQYF | TGTGCCAGCATCAGGCCGCCGAGCTCCTACGAGCAGTACTTC
few | TRBJ2-5 | TRBV5-1 | TRBD2 | CASSRLAEQETQYF | TGCGCCAGCAGCCGACTAGCGGAGCAAGAGACCCAGTACTTC
. | TRBJ1-1 | TRBV6-1 | . | CASNPRPGNTEAFF | TGTGCCAGCAACCCCCGGCCGGGAAATACTGAAGCTTTCTTT